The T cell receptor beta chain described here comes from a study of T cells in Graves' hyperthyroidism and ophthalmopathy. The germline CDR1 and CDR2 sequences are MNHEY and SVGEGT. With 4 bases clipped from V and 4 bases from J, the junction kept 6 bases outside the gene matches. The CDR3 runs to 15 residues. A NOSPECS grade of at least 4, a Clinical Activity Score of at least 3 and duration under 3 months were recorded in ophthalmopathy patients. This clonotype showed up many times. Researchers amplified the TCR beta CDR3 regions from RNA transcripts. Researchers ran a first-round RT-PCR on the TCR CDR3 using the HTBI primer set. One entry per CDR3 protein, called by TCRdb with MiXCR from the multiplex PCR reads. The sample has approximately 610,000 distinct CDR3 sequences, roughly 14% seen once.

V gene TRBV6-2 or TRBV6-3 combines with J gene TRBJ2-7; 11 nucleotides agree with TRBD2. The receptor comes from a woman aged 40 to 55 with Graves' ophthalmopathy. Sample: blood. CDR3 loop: CASSWLAGGSYEQYF. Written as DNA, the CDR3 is TGTGCCAGCAGTTGGCTAGCGGGAGGTTCTTACGAGCAGTACTTC.